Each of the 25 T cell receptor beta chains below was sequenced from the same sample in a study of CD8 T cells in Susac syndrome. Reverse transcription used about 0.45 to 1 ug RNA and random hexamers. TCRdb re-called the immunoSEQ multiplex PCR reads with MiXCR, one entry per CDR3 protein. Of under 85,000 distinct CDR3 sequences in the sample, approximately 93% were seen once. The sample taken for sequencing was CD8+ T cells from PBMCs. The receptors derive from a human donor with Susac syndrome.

The CDR3 sequence is CASMAGLAGTGELFF. The CDR3 DNA sequence: TGTGCCAGTATGGCGGGGCTAGCTGGCACCGGGGAGCTGTTTTTT. The chain joins TRBV19 to TRBJ2-2, with D possibly being TRBD2 (6 bases). Germline V gene sequence: CDR1 LNHDA, CDR2 SQIVND (reference sequence). The CDR3 runs to 15 residues. Between the trimmed V and J ends, which lost 7 bases and 4 bases, there was a span of 16 bases.

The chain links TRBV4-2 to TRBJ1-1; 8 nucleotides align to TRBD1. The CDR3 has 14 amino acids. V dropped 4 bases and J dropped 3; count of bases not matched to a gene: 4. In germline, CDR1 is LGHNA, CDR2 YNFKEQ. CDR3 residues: CASSPDREDTEAFF. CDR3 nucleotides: TGTGCCAGCAGCCCGGACAGGGAGGACACTGAAGCTTTCTTT.

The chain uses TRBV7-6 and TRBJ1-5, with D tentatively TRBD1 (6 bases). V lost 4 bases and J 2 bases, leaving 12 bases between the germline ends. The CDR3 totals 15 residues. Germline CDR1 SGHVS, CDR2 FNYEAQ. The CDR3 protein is CASSSTGTGNQPQHF. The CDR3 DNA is TGTGCCAGCAGCTCAACAGGGACGGGCAATCAGCCCCAGCATTTT.

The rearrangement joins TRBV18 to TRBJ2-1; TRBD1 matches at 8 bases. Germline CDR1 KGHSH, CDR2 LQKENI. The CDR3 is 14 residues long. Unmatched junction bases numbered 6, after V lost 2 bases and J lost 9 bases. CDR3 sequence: CASSPGQGASEQFF. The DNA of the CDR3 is TGTGCCAGCTCACCAGGGCAGGGGGCCTCTGAGCAGTTCTTC.

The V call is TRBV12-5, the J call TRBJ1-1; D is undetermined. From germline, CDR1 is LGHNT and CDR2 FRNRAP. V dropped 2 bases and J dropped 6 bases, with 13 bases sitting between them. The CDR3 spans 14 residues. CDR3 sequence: CASGLYRLGPEAFF. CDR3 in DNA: TGTGCTAGTGGTTTGTATAGGTTGGGCCCTGAAGCTTTCTTT.

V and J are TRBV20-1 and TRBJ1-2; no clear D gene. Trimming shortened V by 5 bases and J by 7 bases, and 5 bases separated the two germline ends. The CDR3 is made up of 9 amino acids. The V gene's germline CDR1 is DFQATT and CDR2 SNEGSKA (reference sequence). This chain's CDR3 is CSAGVGYTF. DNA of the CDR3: TGCAGTGCTGGAGTTGGCTACACCTTC.

The CDR3 loop reads CASSLLANTGELFF. In nucleotides, the CDR3 is TGTGCCAGCAGCCTTCTCGCGAACACCGGGGAGCTGTTTTTT. The V and J genes are TRBV7-8 and TRBJ2-2, with unresolved D. The CDR3 spans 14 residues. Germline CDR1 reads SGHVS; CDR2 reads FQNEAQ. The ends were cut back, 5 bases at V and 0 bases at J, with 7 bases in the middle.

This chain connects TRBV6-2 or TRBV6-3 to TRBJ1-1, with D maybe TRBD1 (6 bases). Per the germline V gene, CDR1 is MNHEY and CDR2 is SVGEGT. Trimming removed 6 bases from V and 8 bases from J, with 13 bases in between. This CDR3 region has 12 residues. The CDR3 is CASRYRDNEAFF. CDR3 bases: TGTGCCAGCAGATACCGGGACAACGAAGCTTTCTTT.

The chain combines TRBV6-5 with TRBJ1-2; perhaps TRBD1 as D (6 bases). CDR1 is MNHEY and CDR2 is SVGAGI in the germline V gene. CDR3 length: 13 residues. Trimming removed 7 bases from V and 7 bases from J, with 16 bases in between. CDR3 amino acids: CASTGGGSGGYTF. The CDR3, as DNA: TGTGCCAGCACAGGAGGGGGGTCAGGTGGCTACACCTTC.

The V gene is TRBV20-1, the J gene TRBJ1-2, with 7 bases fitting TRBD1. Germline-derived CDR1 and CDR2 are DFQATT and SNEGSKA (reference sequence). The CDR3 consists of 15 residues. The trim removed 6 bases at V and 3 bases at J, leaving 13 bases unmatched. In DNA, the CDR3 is TGCAGTGCGCTGACAGGGAGTAATTTGCACTATGGCTACACCTTC. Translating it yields CSALTGSNLHYGYTF.

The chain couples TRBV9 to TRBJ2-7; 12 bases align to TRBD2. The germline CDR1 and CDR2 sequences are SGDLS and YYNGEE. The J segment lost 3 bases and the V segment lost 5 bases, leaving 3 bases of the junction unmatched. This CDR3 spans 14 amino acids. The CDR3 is CASSPSGRVYEQYF. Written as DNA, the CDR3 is TGTGCCAGCAGTCCTAGCGGGAGGGTCTACGAGCAGTACTTC.

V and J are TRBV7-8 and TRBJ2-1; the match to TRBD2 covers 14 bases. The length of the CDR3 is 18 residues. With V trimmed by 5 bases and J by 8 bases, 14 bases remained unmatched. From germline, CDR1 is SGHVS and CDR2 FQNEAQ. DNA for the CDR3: TGTGCCAGCAGCCCTAACAGACTAGCGGGGGGGCCCGGCGATGAGCAGTTCTTC. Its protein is CASSPNRLAGGPGDEQFF.

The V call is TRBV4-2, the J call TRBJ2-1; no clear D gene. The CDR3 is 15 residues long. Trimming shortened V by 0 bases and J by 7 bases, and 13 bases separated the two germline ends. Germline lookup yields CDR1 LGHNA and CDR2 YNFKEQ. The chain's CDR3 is CASSQDYFWGNEQFF. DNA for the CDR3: TGTGCCAGCAGCCAAGACTACTTTTGGGGTAATGAGCAGTTCTTC.

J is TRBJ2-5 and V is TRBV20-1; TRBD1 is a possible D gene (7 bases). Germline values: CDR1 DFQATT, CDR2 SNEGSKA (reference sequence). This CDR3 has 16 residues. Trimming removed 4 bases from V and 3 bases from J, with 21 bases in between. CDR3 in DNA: TGCAGTGCTAACCCCCTCGTGTCCAGGGGGGAAGAGACCCAGTACTTC. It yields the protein CSANPLVSRGEETQYF.

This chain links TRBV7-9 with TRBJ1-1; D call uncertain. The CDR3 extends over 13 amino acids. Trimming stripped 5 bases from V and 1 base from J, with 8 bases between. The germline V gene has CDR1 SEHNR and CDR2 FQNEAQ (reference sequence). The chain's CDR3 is CASSPVGNTEAFF. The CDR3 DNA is TGTGCCAGCAGCCCCGTGGGGAACACTGAAGCTTTCTTT.

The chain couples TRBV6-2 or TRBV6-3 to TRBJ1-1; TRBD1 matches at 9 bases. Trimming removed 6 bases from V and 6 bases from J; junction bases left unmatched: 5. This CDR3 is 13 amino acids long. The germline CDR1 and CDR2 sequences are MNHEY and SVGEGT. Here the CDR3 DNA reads TGTGCCAGCAGATTACAGGGGGCCTCTGAAGCTTTCTTT. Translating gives CASRLQGASEAFF.

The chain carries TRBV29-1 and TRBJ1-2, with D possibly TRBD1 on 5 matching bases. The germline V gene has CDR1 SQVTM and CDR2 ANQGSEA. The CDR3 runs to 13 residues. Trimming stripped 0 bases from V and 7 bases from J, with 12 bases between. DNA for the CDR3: TGCAGCGTTGAAGATCGGTCCGGGACTGGCTACACCTTC. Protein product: CSVEDRSGTGYTF.

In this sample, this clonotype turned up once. The CDR3, as DNA: TGCGCCAGCAGCCAGTCGGGCCAGGCCGGGAGAGAAGCTTTCTTT. Its protein is CASSQSGQAGREAFF. The V gene is TRBV4-1, the J gene TRBJ1-1, with D hard to call. Germline CDR1 and CDR2: MGHRA and YSYEKL. Trimming removed 3 bases from V and 8 bases from J, with 19 bases in between. This CDR3 has 15 amino acids.

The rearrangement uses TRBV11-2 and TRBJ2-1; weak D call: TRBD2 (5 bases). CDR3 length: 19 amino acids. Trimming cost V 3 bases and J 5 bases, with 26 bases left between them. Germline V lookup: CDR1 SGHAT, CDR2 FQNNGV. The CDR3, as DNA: TGTGCCAGCAGCTTTCCAGAAGCGGCTAATCCGAAAGCGGACAATGAGCAGTTCTTC. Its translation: CASSFPEAANPKADNEQFF.

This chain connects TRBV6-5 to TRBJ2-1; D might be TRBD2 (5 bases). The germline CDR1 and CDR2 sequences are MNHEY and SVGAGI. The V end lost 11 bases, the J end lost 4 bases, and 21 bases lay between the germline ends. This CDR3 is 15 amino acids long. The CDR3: CASRNIQGGYNEQFF. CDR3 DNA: TGTGCCTCCAGAAATATTCAAGGAGGTTACAATGAGCAGTTCTTC.

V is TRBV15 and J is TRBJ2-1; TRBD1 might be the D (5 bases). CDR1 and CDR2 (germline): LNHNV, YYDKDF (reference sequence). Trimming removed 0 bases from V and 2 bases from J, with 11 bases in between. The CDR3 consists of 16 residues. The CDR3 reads CATSRDPGSAYNEQFF. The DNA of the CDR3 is TGTGCCACCAGCAGAGATCCAGGGTCCGCCTACAATGAGCAGTTCTTC.

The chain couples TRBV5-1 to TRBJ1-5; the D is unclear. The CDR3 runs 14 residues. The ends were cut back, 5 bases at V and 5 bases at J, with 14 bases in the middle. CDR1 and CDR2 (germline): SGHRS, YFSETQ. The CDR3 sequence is CASSQTPADQPQHF. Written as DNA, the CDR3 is TGCGCCAGCAGTCAGACCCCGGCGGATCAGCCCCAGCATTTT.

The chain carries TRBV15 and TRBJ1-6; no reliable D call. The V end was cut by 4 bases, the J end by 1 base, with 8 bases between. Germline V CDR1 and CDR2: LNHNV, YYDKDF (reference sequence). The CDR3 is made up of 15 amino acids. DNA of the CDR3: TGTGCCACCAGCATTCAGGTATCCTATAATTCACCCCTCCACTTT. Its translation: CATSIQVSYNSPLHF.

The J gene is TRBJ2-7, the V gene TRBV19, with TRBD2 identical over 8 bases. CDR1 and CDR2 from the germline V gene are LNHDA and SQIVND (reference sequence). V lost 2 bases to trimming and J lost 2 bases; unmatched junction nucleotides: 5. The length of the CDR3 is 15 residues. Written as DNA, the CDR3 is TGTGCCAGTAGTATAAGCGGGAGAGCCCCCTACGAGCAGTACTTC. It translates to CASSISGRAPYEQYF.

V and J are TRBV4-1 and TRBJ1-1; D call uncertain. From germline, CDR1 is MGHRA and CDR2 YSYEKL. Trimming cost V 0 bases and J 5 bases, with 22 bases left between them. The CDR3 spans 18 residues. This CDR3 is CASSQDVERTAKRTEAFF. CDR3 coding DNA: TGCGCCAGCAGCCAAGACGTCGAAAGGACCGCGAAAAGGACTGAAGCTTTCTTT.